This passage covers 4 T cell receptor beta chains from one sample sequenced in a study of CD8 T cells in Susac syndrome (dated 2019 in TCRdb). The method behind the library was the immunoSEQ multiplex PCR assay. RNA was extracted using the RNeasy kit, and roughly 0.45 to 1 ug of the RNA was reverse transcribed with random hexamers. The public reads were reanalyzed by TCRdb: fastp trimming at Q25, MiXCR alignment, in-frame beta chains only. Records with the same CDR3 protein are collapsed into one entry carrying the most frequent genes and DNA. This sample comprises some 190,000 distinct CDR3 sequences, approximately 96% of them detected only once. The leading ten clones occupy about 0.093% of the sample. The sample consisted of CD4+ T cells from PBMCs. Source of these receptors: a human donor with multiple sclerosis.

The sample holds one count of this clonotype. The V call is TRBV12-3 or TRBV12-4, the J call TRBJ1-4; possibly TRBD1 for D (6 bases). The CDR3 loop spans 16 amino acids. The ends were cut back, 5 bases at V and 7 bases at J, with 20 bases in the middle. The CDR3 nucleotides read TGTGCCAGCAGTAACGTCGACAGGTCAAGGGGTGAAAAACTGTTTTTT. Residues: CASSNVDRSRGEKLFF.

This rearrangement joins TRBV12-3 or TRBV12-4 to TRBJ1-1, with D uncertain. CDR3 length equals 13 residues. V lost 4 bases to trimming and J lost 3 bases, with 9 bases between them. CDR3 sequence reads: CASSSNIDTEAFF. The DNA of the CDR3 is TGTGCCAGCAGTTCTAATATTGACACTGAAGCTTTCTTT.

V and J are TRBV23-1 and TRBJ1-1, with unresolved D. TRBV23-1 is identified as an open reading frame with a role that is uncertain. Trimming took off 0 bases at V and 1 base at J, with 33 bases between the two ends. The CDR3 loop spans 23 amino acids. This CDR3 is CASSQSSESSKVLLGDKNTEAFF. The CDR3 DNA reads TGCGCCAGCAGTCAATCTTCTGAATCGTCAAAGGTTTTGTTGGGAGACAAGAACACTGAAGCTTTCTTT.

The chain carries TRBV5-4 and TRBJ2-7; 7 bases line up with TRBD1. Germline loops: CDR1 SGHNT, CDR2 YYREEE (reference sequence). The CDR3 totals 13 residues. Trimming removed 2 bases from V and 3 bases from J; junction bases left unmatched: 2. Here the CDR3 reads CASSFPGGYEQYF. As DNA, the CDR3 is TGTGCCAGCAGCTTTCCAGGGGGCTACGAGCAGTACTTC. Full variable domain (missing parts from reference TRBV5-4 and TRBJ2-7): ETGVTQSPTHLIKTRGQQVTLRCSSQSGHNTVSWYQQALGQGPQFIFQYYREEENGRGNFPPRFSGLQFPNYSSELNVNALELDDSALYLCASSFPGGYEQYFGPGTRLTVT.